This passage covers 3 T cell receptor beta chains from one sample sequenced in a study of control samples from healthy donors and cancer patients. Profiled with immunoSEQ multiplex PCR; TCRdb holds only in-frame clones, not every one. The table shows fewer than 200,000 clones, with 93% occurring only once. The sample consisted of blood. The source is a woman aged 55-70 years in good health.

The chain couples TRBV18 to TRBJ1-2, with D hard to call. Germline V CDR1 and CDR2: KGHSH, LQKENI. The CDR3 runs to 14 residues. Trimming removed 3 bases at V and 4 bases at J, with 12 bases between. Here the CDR3 reads CASSPLEVGYGYTF. Written as DNA, the CDR3 is TGTGCCAGCTCACCCCTTGAGGTCGGCTATGGCTACACCTTC.

This clone occurred once. The chain joins TRBV5-6 to TRBJ2-7; 10 bases are a match to TRBD1. The ends lost 0 bases at V and 3 bases at J; junction bases unmatched: 0. The CDR3 extends over 14 amino acids. Germline V lookup: CDR1 SGHDT, CDR2 YYEEEE. CDR3 coding DNA: TGTGCCAGCAGCTTGGGGGACAGGGGCTACGAGCAGTACTTC. This sequence encodes CASSLGDRGYEQYF.

The rearrangement links TRBV13 to TRBJ2-7; 9 positions agree with TRBD2. The CDR3 spans 16 residues. The germline gives CDR1 PRHDT, CDR2 FYEKMQ (reference sequence). The trim removed 0 bases at V and 0 bases at J, leaving 3 bases unmatched. The CDR3 DNA reads as TGTGCCAGCAGCTTAGGGACTAGCGGAATCTCCTACGAGCAGTACTTC. Translated: CASSLGTSGISYEQYF.